A selection of T cell receptor beta chains follows, all from one sample in a study of OX40 agonist ivuxolimab in advanced cancers. TCRdb's table, derived via immunoSEQ multiplex PCR, lists solely in-frame clones and lacks some. The table lists about 71,000 clones, roughly 84% of them singletons, with about 0.72% in the top ten. The sample consisted of CD4+ or CD8+ T cells sorted from blood, taken in a trial of the OX40 agonist ivuxolimab. These receptors all stem from an adult with an advanced solid tumor such as melanoma, head and neck, liver or kidney cancer. The CDR3 runs from the conserved cysteine through the conserved F or W. D genes are given only for firm matches. Rows may omit the clone size; those that give it use once, few, many or a size class.

TRBV6-6,TRBD1,NA,TRBJ1-5,CASRPRGQGGLVPQHF,TGTGCCAGCAGGCCCCGAGGACAGGGTGGGTTAGTGCCCCAGCATTTT
TRBV6-1,NA,NA,TRBJ1-4,CASTRREVGKLFF,TGTGCCAGCACTCGCAGGGAGGTGGGAAAACTGTTTTTT
TRBV30,NA,NA,TRBJ2-3,CAWNRGAGFRSDTQYF,TGTGCCTGGAACAGGGGAGCGGGTTTTAGGTCAGATACGCAGTATTTT
TRBV23-1,NA,NA,TRBJ2-7,CASSLKSGQGLAGPYEQYF,TGCGCCAGCAGTCTTAAATCGGGACAGGGCCTAGCGGGACCCTACGAGCAGTACTTC
TRBV6-1,NA,NA,TRBJ1-5,CASSVVYQGPQHF,TGTGCCAGCAGTGTCGTCTATCAGGGGCCCCAGCATTTT
TRBV7-8,NA,NA,TRBJ2-5,CASSPGRIQETQYF,TGTGCCAGCAGCCCGGGGAGGATACAAGAGACCCAGTACTTC
TRBV5-1,TRBD1,NA,TRBJ2-1,CASSGQGNEQFF,TGCGCCAGCAGCGGACAGGGAAATGAGCAGTTCTTC
TRBV7-2,TRBD1,NA,TRBJ1-2,CASSFQGARGYTF,TGTGCCAGCAGCTTCCAGGGGGCGCGAGGCTACACCTTC
TRBV5-5,TRBD1,NA,TRBJ1-4,CASSRTGGDEKLFF,TGTGCCAGCAGCAGAACAGGGGGAGATGAAAAACTGTTTTTT
TRBV5-8,TRBD2,NA,TRBJ2-1,CASSLGLAAYNEQFF,TGTGCCAGCAGCTTGGGACTAGCGGCCTACAATGAGCAGTTCTTC
TRBV4-1,TRBD1,NA,TRBJ1-5,CASSGTGGFSGDQPQHF,TGCGCCAGCAGCGGGACAGGAGGGTTTAGTGGGGATCAGCCCCAGCATTTT
TRBV5-4,NA,NA,TRBJ2-4,CASSFYTSTFKNIQYF,TGTGCCAGCAGCTTTTACACATCAACCTTCAAAAACATTCAGTACTTC
TRBV28,NA,NA,TRBJ1-1,CASTLVGGLTEAFF,TGTGCCAGCACCCTTGTGGGGGGCTTGACTGAAGCTTTCTTT
TRBV30,NA,NA,TRBJ2-1,CAWSVWGQGDYEQFF,TGTGCCTGGAGTGTATGGGGGCAGGGTGACTATGAGCAGTTCTTC
TRBV28,TRBD1,NA,TRBJ1-2,CASRNGQGLGNYGYTF,TGTGCCAGCAGGAATGGACAGGGTCTGGGTAACTATGGCTACACCTTC
TRBV27,NA,NA,TRBJ2-2,CASSLSRPNTGELFF,TGTGCCAGCAGTTTATCCAGGCCGAACACCGGGGAGCTGTTTTTT
TRBV30,TRBD2,NA,TRBJ2-2,CAWSRGRAAVNTGELFF,TGTGCCTGGAGTCGGGGGAGGGCAGCCGTTAACACCGGGGAGCTGTTTTTT
TRBV18,NA,NA,TRBJ1-2,CASSPRTENYGYTF,TGTGCCAGCTCACCTAGGACAGAGAACTATGGCTACACCTTC
TRBV28,NA,NA,TRBJ2-7,CASSVQDEQYF,TGTGCCAGCAGTGTCCAGGACGAGCAGTACTTC
TRBV2,TRBD2,NA,TRBJ2-5,CASSLLAGASRTQYF,TGTGCCAGCAGTTTACTAGCGGGGGCCAGTCGGACCCAGTACTTC
TRBV5-4,NA,few,TRBJ2-7,CASSIGGYEQYF,TGTGCCAGCAGCATCGGAGGCTACGAGCAGTACTTC
TRBV7-2,NA,NA,TRBJ1-1,CASSRAGTRGTEAFF,TGTGCCAGCAGCAGGGCGGGGACAAGGGGGACTGAAGCTTTCTTT
TRBV15,NA,NA,TRBJ2-7,CATSPLGASYEQYF,TGTGCCACCAGCCCCCTTGGGGCCTCCTACGAGCAGTACTTC
TRBV30,NA,once,TRBJ1-6,CAWSRAYNSPLHF,TGTGCCTGGAGTCGAGCTTATAATTCACCCCTCCACTTT
TRBV6-1,NA,NA,TRBJ1-5,CASSEASVAQPQHF,TGTGCCAGCAGTGAAGCCTCCGTGGCTCAGCCCCAGCATTTT
TRBV5-4,TRBD1,NA,TRBJ2-3,CASSQQRQGADTQYF,TGTGCCAGCAGCCAGCAGAGACAGGGGGCAGATACGCAGTATTTT
TRBV27,NA,NA,TRBJ2-3,CASRKIGRGDTDTQYF,TGTGCCAGCAGGAAGATCGGGAGAGGGGACACAGATACGCAGTATTTT
TRBV10-3,TRBD1,NA,TRBJ2-3,CAVRDRNTDTQYF,TGTGCCGTCCGGGACAGGAACACAGATACGCAGTATTTT
TRBV5-1,TRBD2,NA,TRBJ2-3,CASSSRSGRAASTDTQYF,TGCGCCAGCAGCTCCCGGAGCGGGAGGGCCGCTAGCACAGATACGCAGTATTTT
TRBV4-2,NA,NA,TRBJ1-4,CASSQDPGRGEKLFF,TGTGCCAGCAGCCAAGATCCGGGGAGGGGTGAAAAACTGTTTTTT
TRBV10-3,TRBD1,NA,TRBJ1-5,CAIRDRENQPQHF,TGTGCCATCAGGGACAGGGAAAATCAGCCCCAGCATTTT
TRBV9,TRBD1,NA,TRBJ1-4,CASSRTGDNEKLFF,TGTGCCAGCTCTAGGACAGGGGATAATGAAAAACTGTTTTTT
TRBV6-5,NA,NA,TRBJ1-1,CASRLQGPNTEAFF,TGTGCCAGCAGGTTACAGGGCCCGAACACTGAAGCTTTCTTT
TRBV30,TRBD2,NA,TRBJ2-3,CAWSLGLVPGGEDTQYF,TGTGCCTGGAGCCTAGGACTAGTTCCGGGAGGAGAAGATACGCAGTATTTT
TRBV28,NA,NA,TRBJ1-6,CASSLFRNSPLHF,TGTGCCAGCAGTTTATTCAGGAATTCACCCCTCCACTTT
TRBV27,NA,few,TRBJ2-3,CASSLDISTDTQYF,TGTGCCAGCAGTTTAGATATTTCCACAGATACGCAGTATTTT
TRBV15,NA,few,TRBJ1-2,CATSRANERGYTF,TGTGCCACCAGCAGAGCAAATGAGCGGGGCTACACCTTC
TRBV7-3,NA,NA,TRBJ1-1,CASSPSPQGVTEAFF,TGTGCCAGCAGCCCATCCCCACAGGGAGTCACTGAAGCTTTCTTT
TRBV18,NA,NA,TRBJ1-5,CASSRAGVGNQPQHF,TGTGCCAGCTCACGCGCGGGGGTGGGCAATCAGCCCCAGCATTTT